The 9 T cell receptor beta chains in this list originate from one sample, sequenced in a study of shared clonotypes between healthy human individuals. The data were produced by immunoSEQ multiplex PCR, yet TCRdb's version contains in-frame clones alone and is incomplete. The data hold 2 million to 2.5 million clones, with 85% to 95% observed a single time. The source material was naive CD4+ T cells from PBMCs. Regarding subset: CD45RA+ positively selected. These receptors all come from a man aged 18 to 29 in good health. Some clones in this sample may be carry-over from other donors' samples.

The chain joins TRBV6-6 to TRBJ1-1; D call uncertain. CDR1 MNHNY and CDR2 SVGAGI come from the germline V gene (reference sequence). This CDR3 has 13 residues. V was clipped by 6 bases and J by 4 bases, with 12 bases between them. The CDR3 reads CASRGRETTEAFF. The CDR3 region has the DNA TGTGCCAGCAGGGGGAGGGAGACCACTGAAGCTTTCTTT.

The chain couples TRBV6-6 to TRBJ1-1; TRBD1 is a possible D gene (5 bases). V was clipped by 6 bases and J by 0 bases, with 14 bases between them. This CDR3 has 15 amino acids. Per the germline V gene, CDR1 is MNHNY and CDR2 is SVGAGI (reference sequence). The CDR3 reads CASSGTDSMNTEAFF. As DNA, the CDR3 is TGTGCCAGCAGCGGGACTGACAGTATGAACACTGAAGCTTTCTTT.

This rearrangement joins TRBV29-1 to TRBJ2-1; D is undetermined. The CDR3 is made up of 11 amino acids. Germline V gives CDR1 SQVTM, CDR2 ANQGSEA. The V gene lost 4 bases and the J gene lost 12 bases, with 13 bases spanning the gap. CDR3: CSVVPPGGQFF. The CDR3 DNA reads TGCAGCGTTGTCCCTCCCGGCGGGCAGTTCTTC.

J is TRBJ2-3 and V is TRBV5-1, with 9 bases identical to TRBD2. Germline trimming cut 1 base from V and 4 bases from J; bases unmatched to any gene: 4. CDR3 size: 15 residues. Per the germline V gene, CDR1 is SGHRS and CDR2 is YFSETQ. CDR3 sequence (DNA): TGCGCCAGCAGCTTGCCTAGCGGGACCTCAGATACGCAGTATTTT. It yields the protein CASSLPSGTSDTQYF.

The chain recombines TRBV18 with TRBJ1-1; D may be TRBD1 (5 bases). The CDR3 contains 14 residues. Germline V gene data show CDR1 as KGHSH and CDR2 as LQKENI. V gave up 6 bases and J gave up 6 bases, with 17 bases separating them. In nucleotides, the CDR3 is TGTGCCAGCTCCCCTCAGGGCCCCAGGGCTGAAGCTTTCTTT. It is translated as CASSPQGPRAEAFF.

This chain joins TRBV6-5 and TRBJ1-1; D may be TRBD1 (6 bases). CDR3 length: 16 residues. Trimming took off 6 bases at V and 11 bases at J, with 28 bases between the two ends. Germline CDR1 and CDR2: MNHEY and SVGAGI. As DNA, the CDR3 is TGTGCCAGCAGCTACCAAACAGGGTCGACTTGGGCGGAGGCTTTCTTT. Translating gives CASSYQTGSTWAEAFF.

This chain joins TRBV5-1 and TRBJ2-7, with a possible D match to TRBD2 (5 bases). This CDR3 region has 15 residues. Per germline, CDR1 SGHRS and CDR2 YFSETQ. Between the trimmed V and J ends, which lost 2 bases and 0 bases, there was a span of 12 bases. This chain's CDR3 is CASSFLPTNSYEQYF. The CDR3 DNA sequence: TGCGCCAGCAGCTTTCTCCCGACTAACTCCTACGAGCAGTACTTC.

V and J are TRBV28 and TRBJ1-4; D uncertain. V shed 5 bases and J shed 3 bases, with 10 bases lying between them. There are 14 residues in the CDR3. Germline CDR1 MDHEN, CDR2 SYDVKM. Written as DNA, the CDR3 is TGTGCCAGCAGTCAGATCGGGTCTAATGAAAAACTGTTTTTT. This translates into CASSQIGSNEKLFF.

J is TRBJ2-3 and V is TRBV19; D perhaps matches TRBD2 (6 bases). Germline V gene sequence: CDR1 LNHDA, CDR2 SQIVND (reference sequence). The length of the CDR3 is 13 residues. Trimming removed 6 bases from V and 4 bases from J, with 11 bases in between. The CDR3 loop reads CASSPPGADTQYF. CDR3 in DNA: TGTGCCAGTAGCCCCCCGGGGGCAGATACGCAGTATTTT.